The 9 T cell receptor beta chains given below trace back to one sample, sequenced in a study of T-cell reconstitution after alpha-beta-depleted transplantation in children. Preparing the TCRbeta library involved the use of unique molecular identifiers. TCRdb re-analysed the PCR reads in MiXCR, keeping a single row per CDR3 protein. Counted here are about 870,000 distinct CDR3 sequences, roughly 15% occurring once; the ten biggest clones make up roughly 4.8%. Sequenced here: PBMCs, mostly from graft donor cells, sampled 360 days after TCRalphabeta/CD19-depleted stem cell transplant. The receptors come from a male patient between 5 and 17 years old who had a stem cell transplant for acute lymphoblastic leukemia, so the T cells may come from the graft donor.

The sample holds a few counts of this clonotype. The V call is TRBV12-3 or TRBV12-4, the J call TRBJ2-5; TRBD2 aligns across 7 bases. The CDR3 is 16 amino acids. The V segment lost 3 bases and the J segment 2 bases; nucleotides outside the gene matches: 9. CDR3 loop: CASSFPLSGNQETQYF. DNA of the CDR3: TGTGCCAGCAGTTTCCCGTTAAGCGGGAATCAAGAGACCCAGTACTTC.

This clonotype was counted ten times or more. V gene TRBV9 combines with J gene TRBJ1-5; 7 bases map to TRBD1. This CDR3 is built from 14 residues. Trimming cost V 3 bases and J 3 bases; bases outside gene matches: 3. Germline assignment: CDR1 SGDLS and CDR2 YYNGEE. For the CDR3, the DNA is TGTGCCAGCAGCGGCGGGACAGTCAATCAGCCCCAGCATTTT. Translated: CASSGGTVNQPQHF.

This chain connects TRBV5-8 to TRBJ2-7; unclear D gene. CDR1 is SGHTS, CDR2 YDEGEE, per germline. Trimming took 4 bases from V and 5 from J, leaving 19 bases between them. The CDR3 spans 15 residues. The CDR3 coding sequence is TGTGCCAGCAGCCCCGGAACCCTGGGCCGCGACGAGCAGTACTTC. Its translation is CASSPGTLGRDEQYF. The variable domain in full, completed from reference TRBV5-8 and TRBJ2-7, reads EAGVTQSPTHLIKTRGQQATLRCSPISGHTSVYWYQQALGLGLQFLLWYDEGEERNRGNFPPRFSGRQFPNYSSELNVNALELEDSALYLCASSPGTLGRDEQYFGPGTRLTVT.

This clonotype was seen more than once but under ten times. The chain employs TRBV12-3 or TRBV12-4 and TRBJ2-3; 11 bases agree with TRBD1. After removal of 3 bases from V and 2 bases from J, the junction contained 10 bases not matched to a gene. This CDR3 comprises 18 residues. CDR3 residues: CASSLYFEGQGVTDTQYF. In nucleotides, the CDR3 is TGTGCCAGCAGTTTGTATTTCGAGGGACAGGGGGTCACAGATACGCAGTATTTT.

This sequence joins TRBV5-1 and TRBJ2-1; 10 bases align to TRBD2. Germline CDR1 and CDR2: SGHRS and YFSETQ. The V segment lost 6 bases and the J segment 0 bases; nucleotides outside the gene matches: 6. This CDR3 is 16 amino acids long. Here the CDR3 reads CASTQPSGSSYNEQFF. DNA of the CDR3: TGCGCCAGCACCCAGCCTAGCGGGAGCTCCTACAATGAGCAGTTCTTC.

This clonotype was observed a handful of times. The chain recombines TRBV5-1 with TRBJ2-3; D not certain. This CDR3 has 12 amino acids. The V end was cut by 3 bases, the J end by 6 bases, with 8 bases between. CDR1 is SGHRS and CDR2 is YFSETQ in the germline V gene. CDR3 residues: CASSYMMDTQYF. CDR3 coding DNA: TGCGCCAGCAGCTACATGATGGATACGCAGTATTTT.

This clonotype was detected many times. The chain couples TRBV9 to TRBJ2-2; D unresolved. V lost 3 bases, J lost 7 bases, and 16 bases lay in between. This CDR3 has 15 amino acids. CDR1 and CDR2 (germline): SGDLS, YYNGEE. This CDR3 is CASSGVMPGIGELFF. The CDR3 bases are TGTGCCAGCAGCGGGGTAATGCCCGGCATCGGGGAGCTGTTTTTT.

The chain uses TRBV4-1 and TRBJ2-4; maybe TRBD2 (6 bases). Germline V gives CDR1 MGHRA, CDR2 YSYEKL. Deletions cut 0 bases from V and 8 bases from J, with 20 bases between. The CDR3 consists of 17 residues. The CDR3, as DNA: TGCGCCAGCAGCCAAGATCTAACTGGGCCAGGGAGGTACATTCAGTACTTC. It translates to CASSQDLTGPGRYIQYF.

The rearrangement links TRBV7-9 to TRBJ1-1; D call uncertain. The CDR3 sequence is 14 residues long. Per the germline V gene, CDR1 is SEHNR and CDR2 is FQNEAQ (reference sequence). V gave up 1 base and J gave up 4 bases, with 10 bases separating them. CDR3 sequence reads: CASSLEAGITEAFF. CDR3 in DNA: TGTGCCAGCAGCTTAGAGGCGGGAATCACTGAAGCTTTCTTT.